This entry lists 19 T cell receptor beta chains sequenced from one sample in a study of T cell changes during pregnancy in multiple sclerosis. Sequenced by immunoSEQ multiplex PCR; TCRdb stores in-frame clones only, minus some. The sample holds about 36,000 clones; 89% are singletons and the top ten take about 11%. The sample in question was CD8+ T cells from peripheral blood mononuclear cells, obtained in the third trimester of pregnancy. The source is a female donor with multiple sclerosis, enrolled in a pregnancy study.

V is TRBV6-4 and J is TRBJ1-2; TRBD1 matches 7 bases. Trimming cost V 0 bases and J 0 bases; bases outside gene matches: 10. Germline CDR1 reads MRHNA; CDR2 reads SNTAGT. This CDR3 region has 18 residues. CDR3 residues: CASSDSFIRGDTNYGYTF. CDR3 bases: TGTGCCAGCAGTGACTCGTTCATCAGGGGGGACACTAACTATGGCTACACCTTC.

This sequence joins TRBV19 and TRBJ2-1, with a possible D match to TRBD2 (5 bases). The germline gives CDR1 LNHDA, CDR2 SQIVND (reference sequence). CDR3 length: 17 residues. V dropped 5 bases and J dropped 5 bases, with 22 bases sitting between them. CDR3: CASSLAVLAAMDNEQFF. In DNA form, the CDR3 reads TGTGCCAGTAGTCTAGCTGTTCTAGCTGCTATGGACAATGAGCAGTTCTTC.

This rearrangement joins TRBV18 to TRBJ2-2; 9 bases are a match to TRBD2. The CDR3 extends over 16 amino acids. Germline V gene sequence: CDR1 KGHSH, CDR2 LQKENI. After removal of 4 bases from V and 7 bases from J, the junction contained 10 bases not matched to a gene. DNA of the CDR3: TGTGCCAGCTCACTTGCGGGACTAGCCTTAGGCGGGGAGCTGTTTTTT. Its translation is CASSLAGLALGGELFF.

V and J are TRBV27 and TRBJ1-5; 9 bases align to TRBD1. Trimming took 6 bases from V and 2 from J; bases not matched to a gene: 2. Germline assignment: CDR1 MNHEY and CDR2 SMNVEV (reference sequence). The length of the CDR3 is 14 residues. This CDR3 is CASRRTGGNQPQHF. The CDR3 DNA reads as TGTGCCAGCAGAAGGACAGGGGGCAATCAGCCCCAGCATTTT.

In DNA form, the CDR3 reads TGTGCCAGCAGCCCCCCGGCAGGCCTCCTGGATCCCCTCCACTTT. Translating it yields CASSPPAGLLDPLHF. The chain carries TRBV7-2 and TRBJ1-6; no definite D call. CDR3 length: 15 residues. V was cut by 5 bases and J by 13 bases, with 21 bases left in between. Germline V gives CDR1 SGHTA, CDR2 FQGNSA.

This chain connects TRBV6-5 to TRBJ1-3; D is possibly TRBD1 (6 bases). The V end was cut by 0 bases, the J end by 3 bases, with 9 bases between. The CDR3 consists of 15 residues. Germline V gene sequence: CDR1 MNHEY, CDR2 SVGAGI. The CDR3 nucleotides read TGTGCCAGCAGTTACTCGGGGGGGCTTGGAAACACCATATATTTT. The encoded protein is CASSYSGGLGNTIYF.

J is TRBJ1-5 and V is TRBV27; D remains unclear. Trimming took 1 base from V and 2 from J, leaving 6 bases between them. The CDR3 is made up of 14 amino acids. The germline V gene encodes CDR1 MNHEY and CDR2 SMNVEV (reference sequence). The CDR3 nucleotides are TGTGCCAGCAGTTTATATAGTGGCAATCAGCCCCAGCATTTT. Translating it yields CASSLYSGNQPQHF.

This clone is a singleton in its sample. The chain has TRBV13 and TRBJ2-1; D perhaps matches TRBD2 (6 bases). Per germline, CDR1 PRHDT and CDR2 FYEKMQ (reference sequence). CDR3 length: 15 residues. Trimming removed 5 bases at V and 5 bases at J, with 16 bases between. CDR3 in amino acids: CASSPRGTGNNEQFF. CDR3 in DNA: TGTGCCAGCAGCCCTCGCGGGACCGGGAACAATGAGCAGTTCTTC. Full variable domain (missing parts from reference TRBV13 and TRBJ2-1): AAGVIQSPRHLIKEKRETATLKCYPIPRHDTVYWYQQGPGQDPQFLISFYEKMQSDKGSIPDRFSAQQFSDYHSELNMSSLELGDSALYFCASSPRGTGNNEQFFGPGTRLTVL.

As DNA, the CDR3 is TGTGCCAGCAGTTACTCCGGGAATATGAACACTGAAGCTTTCTTT. It encodes CASSYSGNMNTEAFF. This rearrangement joins TRBV6-5 to TRBJ1-1; D is ambiguous. Germline V lookup: CDR1 MNHEY, CDR2 SVGAGI. Trimming took off 0 bases at V and 0 bases at J, with 8 bases between the two ends. The CDR3 length is 15 residues.

V is TRBV30 and J is TRBJ2-5; 8 bases agree with TRBD1. Looked up from germline, CDR1 is GTSNPN and CDR2 is SVGIG (reference sequence). V gave up 2 bases and J gave up 2 bases; unmatched junction bases: 4. The CDR3 length is 14 residues. CDR3 region: CAWSSTGAQETQYF. DNA of the CDR3: TGTGCCTGGAGTTCGACAGGGGCTCAAGAGACCCAGTACTTC. The full variable domain, its missing parts supplied by reference TRBV30 and TRBJ2-5, is SQTIHQWPATLVQPVGSPLSLECTVEGTSNPNLYWYRQAAGRGLQLLFYSVGIGQISSEVPQNLSASRPQDRQFILSSKKLLLSDSGFYLCAWSSTGAQETQYFGPGTRLLVL.

This chain links TRBV6-1 with TRBJ1-2; D uncertain. The V gene's germline CDR1 is MNHNS and CDR2 SASEGT. V gave up 6 bases and J gave up 4 bases, with 15 bases separating them. CDR3 length: 14 amino acids. Here the CDR3 reads CASSEFILSYGYTF. The CDR3, as DNA: TGTGCCAGCAGCGAATTTATCCTCTCCTATGGCTACACCTTC.

This clone was detected once. The J gene is TRBJ1-1, the V gene TRBV25-1, with TRBD1 identical over 7 bases. Germline CDR1 is MGHDK and CDR2 is SYGVNS. This CDR3 has 15 residues. Unmatched junction bases numbered 5, after V lost 1 base and J lost 3 bases. CDR3 sequence: CASSEFATGYTEAFF. CDR3 in DNA: TGTGCCAGCAGTGAATTTGCGACAGGGTACACTGAAGCTTTCTTT.

J is TRBJ2-2 and V is TRBV27; 7 positions match TRBD2. Looked up from germline, CDR1 is MNHEY and CDR2 is SMNVEV (reference sequence). The CDR3 length is 19 residues. V lost 5 bases and J lost 4; bases outside the gene matches: 19. CDR3 in DNA: TGTGCCAGCAGTACATTCGGGGGGTATGCGGGGATCACCACCGGGGAGCTGTTTTTT. This gives the protein CASSTFGGYAGITTGELFF.

This clone appeared once. The chain couples TRBV7-8 to TRBJ2-1, with 7 bases aligning to TRBD2. V was pared by 5 bases and J by 7 bases, with 11 bases of the junction left unmatched. CDR1 and CDR2 from the germline V gene are SGHVS and FQNEAQ. The CDR3 contains 15 residues. CDR3 nucleotide sequence: TGTGCCAGCAGCCCCGGCTCAGCGGGATTTAATGAGCAGTTCTTC. As protein: CASSPGSAGFNEQFF.

The rearrangement links TRBV5-6 to TRBJ2-7; no clear D gene. The CDR3 is 11 amino acids. V was trimmed by 3 bases and J by 3 bases, leaving 4 bases between them. Germline V lookup: CDR1 SGHDT, CDR2 YYEEEE. This CDR3 reads CASSYNYEQYF. CDR3 DNA sequence: TGTGCCAGCAGCTATAACTACGAGCAGTACTTC.

The rearrangement links TRBV29-1 to TRBJ1-1; D is undetermined. Trimming cost V 7 bases and J 0 bases, with 9 bases left between them. This CDR3 is built from 12 residues. Germline V gene data show CDR1 as SQVTM and CDR2 as ANQGSEA. DNA for the CDR3: TGCAGCGCCCTCGGGGTGAACACTGAAGCTTTCTTT. Translated, it gives CSALGVNTEAFF.

This clone was counted only a few times. Germline and junction disagree at one end, which may indicate a read error. J is TRBJ1-2 and V is TRBV4-3; D gene ambiguous. The CDR3 spans 12 residues. In germline, CDR1 is LGHNA, CDR2 YSLEER. The CDR3 coding sequence is TGCGCCAGCAGCCAAGATGGGCACTCGCCAGCCTTC. Translation gives CASSQDGHSPAF.

The chain has TRBV7-9 and TRBJ2-2; 7 bases align to TRBD2. CDR1 is SEHNR and CDR2 is FQNEAQ in the germline V gene (reference sequence). The length of the CDR3 is 15 residues. The V gene end was trimmed by 2 bases and the J gene end by 4 bases; junction bases not matched to a gene: 4. CDR3 DNA sequence: TGTGCCAGCAGCTTATCTAGCGGCCTCACCGGGGAGCTGTTTTTT. It is translated as CASSLSSGLTGELFF.

The chain is built from TRBV7-3 and TRBJ2-1; a weak D match, TRBD1 (5 bases). CDR3 length: 17 residues. The germline V gene encodes CDR1 SGHTA and CDR2 FQGTGA. V was cut by 3 bases and J by 7 bases, with 22 bases left in between. This CDR3 reads CASSFFQGIRGGNEQFF. In DNA, the CDR3 is TGTGCCAGCAGCTTCTTTCAGGGTATCCGAGGTGGGAATGAGCAGTTCTTC.